The subject of this entry is one TCR beta chain. The length of the CDR3 is 17 residues. Germline V gives CDR1 SGHKS, CDR2 YYEKEE (reference sequence). The J segment lost 4 bases and the V segment lost 4 bases, leaving 10 bases of the junction unmatched. The entry originates in a study of blood T cell repertoires in COVID-19. On the study more broadly: Sites in the United States, Italy and Spain provided acute and convalescent COVID-19 samples. Sample material is recorded as cDNA or gDNA derived from T cells, B-cell-depleted T cells, or PBMCs.

Generated by immunoSEQ multiplex PCR, the TCRdb table keeps only in-frame clones and is missing some. Among 55,000 to 75,000 clones, roughly 82% were seen once, and the ten largest hold 16%. The chain recombines TRBV5-5 with TRBJ2-1; 11 positions agree with TRBD2. The receptor was derived from a man older than 75 with active COVID-19. Sequencing input: peripheral blood. The CDR3 here is CASSLAVTSGIYNEQFF. The DNA for the CDR3 is TGTGCCAGCAGCCTCGCGGTGACTAGCGGGATATACAATGAGCAGTTCTTC.